The 28 T cell receptor beta chains below come from one sample, sequenced in a study of CD8+CD57+ T cells in acquired aplastic anemia (dated by TCRdb to between 2017 and 2018). These reads were obtained on an Illumina HiSeq 2000. TCR beta VDJ combination and CDR3 sequence profiling used genomic DNA as the template. TCRdb reworked the public reads: Q25 trimming with fastp, MiXCR clone assembly, productive beta chains retained. Entries that share a CDR3 protein sequence are merged under the most common genes and DNA. This sample comprises some 180,000 distinct CDR3 sequences, around half of them detected only once. The ten largest clones take up under 3% of the sample. Specimen: sorted CD4+, CD8+, or CD8+CD57+ T cells (not recorded which) from PBMCs. The source of these receptors is a human donor in good health.

The chain links TRBV11-2 to TRBJ2-3, with 14 nucleotides matching TRBD2. Losses at the gene ends were 5 bases for V and 3 bases for J; bases not matched to a gene: 7. This CDR3 contains 17 residues. Per germline, CDR1 SGHAT and CDR2 FQNNGV. The CDR3 spells CASSKRLAGGPTDTQYF. Written as DNA, the CDR3 is TGTGCCAGCAGCAAAAGACTAGCGGGAGGGCCAACAGATACGCAGTATTTT.

This clonotype was detected many times. V and J are TRBV5-1 and TRBJ2-1; D remains ambiguous. Trimming stripped 6 bases from V and 1 base from J, with 11 bases between. There are 14 residues in the CDR3. CDR1 SGHRS and CDR2 YFSETQ come from the germline V gene. For the CDR3, the DNA is TGCGCCAGCATCCAGGATAGTTCCTACAATGAGCAGTTCTTC. Amino acids: CASIQDSSYNEQFF.

In its sample, this clonotype was seen a few times. V is TRBV19 and J is TRBJ2-7; D is unclear. The CDR3 is 13 amino acids. V gave up 5 bases and J gave up 2 bases, with 10 bases separating them. Germline-derived CDR1 and CDR2 are LNHDA and SQIVND (reference sequence). CDR3 amino acids: CASSVPETYEQYF. The CDR3 DNA reads TGTGCCAGTAGTGTTCCCGAGACCTACGAGCAGTACTTC.

The chain joins TRBV20-1 to TRBJ2-7; 10 bases align to TRBD2. This CDR3 is built from 13 residues. J lost 6 bases, V lost 2 bases, and 4 bases had no gene match. Germline V gene data show CDR1 as DFQATT and CDR2 as SNEGSKA (reference sequence). CDR3 sequence: CSARWLAGVEQYF. CDR3 in DNA: TGCAGTGCTAGATGGCTAGCGGGAGTCGAGCAGTACTTC.

In this sample, this clonotype turned up many times. The chain links TRBV20-1 to TRBJ2-1; TRBD2 matches 8 bases. Germline V gene data show CDR1 as DFQATT and CDR2 as SNEGSKA (reference sequence). Trimming removed 6 bases from V and 5 bases from J; junction bases left unmatched: 9. CDR3 length: 14 amino acids. This CDR3 reads CSARRLALNNEQFF. The CDR3 DNA reads TGCAGTGCCCGCCGACTAGCGCTAAACAATGAGCAGTTCTTC.

Regarding this clonotype: A read error may be the cause here, since a much bigger clone is one base away. This chain connects TRBV10-3 to TRBJ1-1; D may be TRBD1 (6 bases). CDR3 size: 14 residues. From germline, CDR1 is ENHRY and CDR2 SYGVKD. The CDR3 DNA is TGTGCCAGCAGGACCCTGGGGGCGAACACTGAAGCTTCCTTT. Its protein is CASRTLGANTEASF.

The rearrangement uses TRBV7-2 and TRBJ1-1, with 10 bases fitting TRBD1. CDR3 length: 15 residues. CDR1 is SGHTA and CDR2 is FQGNSA in the germline V gene. Germline trimming cut 3 bases from V and 4 bases from J; bases unmatched to any gene: 5. DNA of the CDR3: TGTGCCAGCAGCTTGGGACAGGGGTTGAGCACTGAAGCTTTCTTT. This sequence encodes CASSLGQGLSTEAFF. The full variable domain, with the rest looked up from reference TRBV7-2 and TRBJ1-1, is GAGVSQSPSNKVTEKGKDVELRCDPISGHTALYWYRQSLGQGLEFLIYFQGNSAPDKSGLPSDRFSAERTGGSVSTLTIQRTQQEDSAVYLCASSLGQGLSTEAFFGQGTRLTVV.

This clonotype was seen just once. One junction end disagrees with the germline gene, perhaps due to a read error. This chain links TRBV5-4 with TRBJ1-1; possible D gene TRBD1, 5 bases. CDR3 length: 14 amino acids. The germline CDR1 and CDR2 sequences are SGHNT and YYREEE (reference sequence). CDR3 sequence: CASSLGGSGTDAFF. The CDR3 DNA reads as TGTGCCAGCAGCTTGGGGGGCTCTGGCACTGACGCTTTCTTT.

The sample holds one count of this clonotype. The chain couples TRBV29-1 to TRBJ1-2; TRBD1 agrees at 12 bases. The length of the CDR3 is 14 residues. V shed 7 bases, J shed 6 bases, and the junction held 9 bases outside the gene matches. Germline CDR1 is SQVTM and CDR2 is ANQGSEA. In nucleotides, the CDR3 is TGCAGCGCCGGGGGGACAGGGGGCGGGAATGGCTACACCTTC. It is translated as CSAGGTGGGNGYTF.

The chain joins TRBV20-1 to TRBJ2-7; unclear D gene. Trimming shortened V by 0 bases and J by 1 base, and 10 bases separated the two germline ends. Germline V gene sequence: CDR1 DFQATT, CDR2 SNEGSKA (reference sequence). The CDR3 has 14 amino acids. The chain's CDR3 is CSARDERSSYEQYF. CDR3 coding DNA: TGCAGTGCTAGAGATGAAAGGAGTTCCTACGAGCAGTACTTC.

This clonotype has a count of ten or more. The chain joins TRBV4-1 to TRBJ2-7; TRBD1 agrees at 8 bases. The CDR3 is 16 residues long. Germline trimming cut 2 bases from V and 3 bases from J; bases unmatched to any gene: 9. The germline V gene encodes CDR1 MGHRA and CDR2 YSYEKL. The CDR3 loop is CASSQPGQGGYYEQYF. Here the CDR3 DNA reads TGCGCCAGCAGCCAACCCGGACAGGGAGGTTACTACGAGCAGTACTTC.

The rearrangement links TRBV10-1 to TRBJ2-1; no clear D. Deletions cut 5 bases from V and 6 bases from J, with 8 bases between. In germline, CDR1 is WNHNN, CDR2 SYGVQD (reference sequence). The CDR3 is made up of 12 amino acids. CDR3 sequence reads: CASSYTANEQFF. For the CDR3, the DNA is TGCGCCAGCAGTTATACGGCCAATGAGCAGTTCTTC.

CDR3 nucleotides: TGTGCCAGTAGATTAGATGGCTACACCTTC. As protein: CASRLDGYTF. This rearrangement joins TRBV19 to TRBJ1-2; D not resolved. The CDR3 sequence is 10 residues long. CDR1 is LNHDA and CDR2 is SQIVND in the germline V gene (reference sequence). Trimming removed 6 bases from V and 6 bases from J, with 5 bases in between.

The sample holds many counts of this clonotype. J is TRBJ1-2 and V is TRBV15; tentative D call: TRBD1 (5 bases). Per germline, CDR1 LNHNV and CDR2 YYDKDF (reference sequence). Trimming removed 4 bases from V and 8 bases from J, with 14 bases in between. The CDR3 is 13 residues long. The CDR3 DNA sequence: TGTGCCACCAGCAAGACGGGACTTTACGGCTACACCTTC. It yields the protein CATSKTGLYGYTF.

This clonotype was recorded a few times. Possible read error: a much larger clone is one base away. This sequence joins TRBV5-1 and TRBJ1-1; a possible D gene is TRBD1 (6 bases). Germline V gene lookup returns CDR1 SGHRS and CDR2 YFSETQ. This CDR3 is built from 15 residues. Trimming stripped 4 bases from V and 0 bases from J, with 13 bases between. The CDR3 DNA follows: TGCGCCAGCAGCGCCGAAGGGACAATGAACACTGAAGCTTTCTTT. Translation: CASSAEGTMNTEAFF. Combining the CDR3 with reference TRBV5-1 and TRBJ1-1 gives the whole variable domain KAGVTQTPRYLIKTRGQQVTLSCSPISGHRSVSWYQQTPGQGLQFLFEYFSETQRNKGNFPGRFSGRQFSNSRSEMNVSTLELGDSALYLCASSAEGTMNTEAFFGQGTRLTVV.

The rearrangement links TRBV19 to TRBJ2-3, with 11 bases matching TRBD2. Per the germline V gene, CDR1 is LNHDA and CDR2 is SQIVND (reference sequence). CDR3 length: 14 amino acids. The V and J ends lost 6 bases and 5 bases, in that order; junction bases with no gene match: 4. CDR3 coding DNA: TGTGCCAGTAGACTAGCGGGGGCGGTAGATACGCAGTATTTT. The encoded protein is CASRLAGAVDTQYF. Variable domain in full (rest from reference TRBV19 and TRBJ2-3): DGGITQSPKYLFRKEGQNVTLSCEQNLNHDAMYWYRQDPGQGLRLIYYSQIVNDFQKGDIAEGYSVSREKKESFPLTVTSAQKNPTAFYLCASRLAGAVDTQYFGPGTRLTVL.

Comment on this clonotype: Just one base apart from a much larger clone, this may be a read error. The chain couples TRBV11-2 to TRBJ2-1; D perhaps matches TRBD1 (6 bases). Between the trimmed V and J ends, which lost 4 bases and 15 bases, there was a span of 19 bases. CDR3 length: 13 amino acids. The germline V gene has CDR1 SGHAT and CDR2 FQNNGV. The CDR3 sequence: CASSSDKGVATFF. CDR3 DNA sequence: TGTGCCAGCAGCTCCGACAAGGGGGTGGCTACGTTCTTC.

This clonotype appeared many times. DNA of the CDR3: TGTGCCAGCATCTCAGGTGCGGGAGGGCCGGAGACCCAGTACTTC. Residues: CASISGAGGPETQYF. This chain connects TRBV28 to TRBJ2-5; 9 nucleotides line up with TRBD2. The V segment lost 7 bases and the J segment 5 bases; nucleotides outside the gene matches: 11. Per germline, CDR1 MDHEN and CDR2 SYDVKM. The CDR3 loop spans 15 amino acids.

This clonotype was seen ten or more times. The V gene is TRBV20-1, the J gene TRBJ1-1; possible D gene TRBD1, 5 bases. Trimming cost V 6 bases and J 4 bases, with 15 bases left between them. Germline V gene data show CDR1 as DFQATT and CDR2 as SNEGSKA (reference sequence). The CDR3 is 13 amino acids. The CDR3 protein is CSALRVGLTEAFF. For the CDR3, the DNA is TGCAGTGCACTCAGGGTAGGGCTCACTGAAGCTTTCTTT.

V gene TRBV29-1 combines with J gene TRBJ1-2; no clear D. The germline V gene encodes CDR1 SQVTM and CDR2 ANQGSEA. The CDR3 loop spans 16 amino acids. The DNA for the CDR3 is TGCAGTGTCCCCCCTCCTCATACAGCGACCAACTATGGCTACACCTTC. It yields the protein CSVPPPHTATNYGYTF. The entire variable domain, with the rest obtained from reference TRBV29-1 and TRBJ1-2, is as follows: SAVISQKPSRDICQRGTSLTIQCQVDSQVTMMFWYRQQPGQSLTLIATANQGSEATYESGFVIDKFPISRPNLTFSTLTVSNMSPEDSSIYLCSVPPPHTATNYGYTFGSGTRLTVV.

The table lists this clonotype with many counts. The V gene is TRBV6-1, the J gene TRBJ2-1; TRBD2 aligns across 11 bases. V dropped 4 bases and J dropped 7; count of bases not matched to a gene: 6. The CDR3 covers 15 residues. In germline, CDR1 is MNHNS, CDR2 SASEGT. In DNA form, the CDR3 reads TGTGCCAGCAGTGGGACTAGCGGGCCGTTGAATGAGCAGTTCTTC. Translating it yields CASSGTSGPLNEQFF.

The CDR3 sequence: CSARGGASGGADTQYF. The DNA for the CDR3 is TGCAGTGCTAGAGGAGGGGCTAGCGGGGGGGCAGATACGCAGTATTTT. The V and J genes are TRBV20-1 and TRBJ2-3, with 12 positions matching TRBD2. The CDR3 contains 16 residues. CDR1 is DFQATT, CDR2 SNEGSKA, per germline (reference sequence). The V segment lost 1 base and the J segment 4 bases; nucleotides outside the gene matches: 6.

As concerns this clonotype: The junction and the germline gene differ at one end; a read error may be behind it. The rearrangement links TRBV11-2 to TRBJ1-5; the D gene is possibly TRBD1 (5 bases). In germline, CDR1 is SGHAT, CDR2 FQNNGV. The CDR3 totals 16 residues. The CDR3 reads CASGLRGDYSNQPQHF. The CDR3, as DNA: TGTGCCAGCGGCTTACGGGGGGATTATAGCAATCAGCCCCAGCATTTT.

This clonotype was picked up many times. The chain is built from TRBV14 and TRBJ2-4; D is possibly TRBD2 (6 bases). V lost 4 bases and J 3 bases, leaving 7 bases between the germline ends. This CDR3 contains 13 residues. The germline V gene encodes CDR1 SGHDN and CDR2 FVKESK. The CDR3 DNA is TGTGCCAGCAGCCTCGGGGGCAAAAACATTCAGTACTTC. Its protein is CASSLGGKNIQYF.

This clonotype appeared many times. The rearrangement uses TRBV12-3 or TRBV12-4 and TRBJ1-5; D is unresolved. This CDR3 has 12 amino acids. V gave up 3 bases and J gave up 6 bases, with 6 bases separating them. The CDR3 spells CASSLNVQPQHF. The CDR3 nucleotides are TGTGCCAGCAGTTTGAACGTTCAGCCCCAGCATTTT.

This rearrangement joins TRBV7-8 to TRBJ2-3; 9 bases line up with TRBD2. The CDR3 runs 13 residues. Per germline, CDR1 SGHVS and CDR2 FQNEAQ. Unmatched junction bases numbered 0, after V lost 3 bases and J lost 5 bases. This CDR3 is CASSFSGRDTQYF. DNA for the CDR3: TGTGCCAGCAGCTTTAGCGGGAGAGATACGCAGTATTTT. The full variable domain, its missing parts supplied by reference TRBV7-8 and TRBJ2-3, is GAGVSQSPRYKVAKRGQDVALRCDPISGHVSLFWYQQALGQGPEFLTYFQNEAQLDKSGLPSDRFFAERPEGSVSTLKIQRTQQEDSAVYLCASSFSGRDTQYFGPGTRLTVL.

This clonotype was counted ten times or more. This sequence joins TRBV19 and TRBJ2-1; D is undetermined. V lost 2 bases and J lost 7, with 6 bases in between. Germline lookup yields CDR1 LNHDA and CDR2 SQIVND (reference sequence). This CDR3 is 12 amino acids long. The CDR3 spells CASSIRPNEQFF. The CDR3 DNA is TGTGCCAGTAGTATACGTCCGAATGAGCAGTTCTTC.

In this sample, this clonotype turned up once. This may come from a read error, since a much larger clone is one base off. The chain uses TRBV5-1 and TRBJ1-2, with 10 nucleotides matching TRBD1. V gave up 5 bases and J gave up 12 bases; unmatched junction bases: 10. Germline lookup yields CDR1 SGHRS and CDR2 YFSETQ. The CDR3 runs to 13 residues. CDR3 residues: CASRGRTGGTHTF. As DNA, the CDR3 is TGCGCCAGCAGGGGCCGGACAGGGGGGACGCACACCTTC.